A selection of T cell receptor beta chains follows, all from one sample in a study of technical replicates of blood from four donors. The repertoire was sequenced with immunoSEQ multiplex PCR; TCRdb's copy has only in-frame clones and lacks some. The sample contains more than 90,000 clones, 90% to 96% of which appear only once. Sequenced material: T cells isolated from PBMCs. The receptors shown here come from a human donor in good health. Each CDR3 is given with its conserved first and last residue. Fields, in order: D gene, V gene, clone size, CDR3 length, J gene, CDR3 protein, CDR3 DNA. The D gene is left open where the match is weak. Some rows mark clone size as missing; the rest say once, few, many or name a class of expanded clone.

D: NA
V: TRBV9
size: NA
length: 14
J: TRBJ2-7
CDR3: CASSRGGISYEQYF
DNA: TGTGCCAGCAGTCGCGGCGGAATCTCCTACGAGCAGTACTTC

D: TRBD2
V: TRBV7-6
size: NA
length: 17
J: TRBJ2-7
CDR3: CASSPRGAGPVLDEQYF
DNA: TGTGCCAGCAGCCCTCGGGGAGCGGGGCCGGTTCTTGACGAGCAGTACTTC

D: TRBD1
V: TRBV29-1
size: NA
length: 14
J: TRBJ1-2
CDR3: CSVPPGQGAPGYTF
DNA: TGCAGCGTCCCCCCGGGACAGGGGGCGCCCGGCTACACCTTC

D: TRBD2
V: TRBV27
size: NA
length: 18
J: TRBJ2-1
CDR3: CASSSLSSSSGRSNEQFF
DNA: TGTGCCAGCAGTTCGCTTTCCTCGTCTAGCGGGAGAAGCAATGAGCAGTTCTTC

D: TRBD1
V: TRBV19
size: NA
length: 13
J: TRBJ1-1
CDR3: CASKRTGATEAFF
DNA: TGTGCCAGTAAACGGACAGGGGCCACTGAAGCTTTCTTT

D: NA
V: TRBV5-4
size: NA
length: 18
J: TRBJ2-3
CDR3: CASGGVQSRRGGADTQYF
DNA: TGTGCCAGCGGGGGGGTACAGTCCCGCAGGGGAGGTGCAGATACGCAGTATTTT

D: TRBD1
V: TRBV7-8
size: NA
length: 17
J: TRBJ1-1
CDR3: CASSIAGQGVVRTEAFF
DNA: TGTGCCAGCAGCATAGCGGGACAGGGGGTCGTTAGGACTGAAGCTTTCTTT

D: TRBD1
V: TRBV28
size: NA
length: 16
J: TRBJ2-2
CDR3: CASSLSQGAGTGELFF
DNA: TGTGCCAGCAGTTTGTCTCAGGGGGCGGGCACCGGGGAGCTGTTTTTT

D: NA
V: TRBV6-1
size: NA
length: 15
J: TRBJ2-7
CDR3: CASSSELHPASEQYF
DNA: TGTGCCAGCAGTTCGGAGCTCCATCCCGCCTCCGAGCAGTACTTC

D: NA
V: TRBV5-4
size: NA
length: 13
J: TRBJ1-1
CDR3: CASSFSSAEEAFF
DNA: TGTGCCAGCAGCTTTTCGAGTGCGGAGGAAGCTTTCTTT

D: NA
V: TRBV5-1
size: NA
length: 15
J: TRBJ1-6
CDR3: CASSLSGGDNSPLHF
DNA: TGCGCCAGCAGCTTGTCGGGGGGAGATAATTCACCCCTCCACTTT

D: NA
V: TRBV21-1
size: few
length: 14
J: TRBJ2-7
CDR3: CASSDRDRAYEQYF
DNA: TGTGCCAGCAGCGATAGGGACAGGGCCTACGAGCAGTACTTC

D: NA
V: TRBV30
size: NA
length: 12
J: TRBJ1-6
CDR3: CAWQTYNSPLHF
DNA: TGTGCCTGGCAGACCTATAATTCACCCCTCCACTTT

D: NA
V: TRBV6-1
size: once
length: 12
J: TRBJ2-7
CDR3: CASNPGGGEQYF
DNA: TGTGCCAGCAACCCTGGAGGCGGCGAGCAGTACTTC

D: NA
V: TRBV7-9
size: NA
length: 15
J: TRBJ1-1
CDR3: CASTGMGQTNTEAFF
DNA: TGTGCCAGCACCGGAATGGGCCAGACGAACACTGAAGCTTTCTTT

D: NA
V: TRBV19
size: NA
length: 13
J: TRBJ1-5
CDR3: CASSQWSNQPQHF
DNA: TGTGCCAGTAGCCAGTGGAGCAATCAGCCCCAGCATTTT

D: NA
V: TRBV29-1
size: once
length: 12
J: TRBJ2-5
CDR3: CSVQENQETQYF
DNA: TGCAGCGTACAGGAGAACCAAGAGACCCAGTACTTC

D: NA
V: TRBV7-9
size: NA
length: 15
J: TRBJ1-5
CDR3: CASSLGRGPNQPQHF
DNA: TGTGCCAGCAGCTTAGGGAGGGGTCCCAATCAGCCCCAGCATTTT

D: TRBD1
V: TRBV15
size: NA
length: 12
J: TRBJ1-1
CDR3: CATSRAGTGAFF
DNA: TGTGCCACCAGCAGGGCCGGGACAGGAGCTTTCTTT

D: TRBD1
V: TRBV19
size: NA
length: 15
J: TRBJ2-5
CDR3: CASSPGQGAMETQYF
DNA: TGTGCCAGTAGTCCGGGACAGGGGGCTATGGAGACCCAGTACTTC

D: NA
V: TRBV28
size: NA
length: 14
J: TRBJ1-4
CDR3: CASSLLAGNEKLFF
DNA: TGTGCCAGCAGTTTATTGGCAGGGAATGAAAAACTGTTTTTT

D: TRBD1
V: TRBV15
size: NA
length: 16
J: TRBJ2-6
CDR3: CATSRATGGGANVLTF
DNA: TGTGCCACCAGCAGAGCCACAGGGGGAGGGGCCAACGTCCTGACTTTC

D: TRBD2
V: TRBV10-2
size: NA
length: 13
J: TRBJ2-7
CDR3: CASSARLAGMQYF
DNA: TGCGCCAGCAGTGCTCGGCTAGCGGGGATGCAGTACTTC

D: NA
V: TRBV27
size: NA
length: 14
J: TRBJ1-1
CDR3: CASSLVGGSPEAFF
DNA: TGTGCCAGCAGTTTAGTAGGGGGTAGCCCTGAAGCTTTCTTT

D: TRBD2
V: TRBV7-9
size: NA
length: 17
J: TRBJ2-2
CDR3: CASSLVQASGNTGELFF
DNA: TGTGCCAGCAGCTTAGTACAGGCTAGCGGTAACACCGGGGAGCTGTTTTTT

D: NA
V: TRBV19
size: NA
length: 15
J: TRBJ2-1
CDR3: CASSPSVRKYNEQFF
DNA: TGTGCCAGTAGTCCTAGCGTGAGAAAATACAATGAGCAGTTCTTC

D: NA
V: TRBV6-1
size: NA
length: 15
J: TRBJ1-1
CDR3: CATGLNGQPNTEAFF
DNA: TGTGCCACTGGGCTGAATGGACAGCCGAACACTGAAGCTTTCTTT

D: NA
V: TRBV18
size: NA
length: 15
J: TRBJ2-6
CDR3: CASSRPGGGANVLTF
DNA: TGTGCCAGCTCACGACCAGGCGGTGGGGCCAACGTCCTGACTTTC

D: NA
V: TRBV7-9
size: NA
length: 13
J: TRBJ1-5
CDR3: CASREVVNQPQHF
DNA: TGTGCCAGCAGAGAAGTAGTTAATCAGCCCCAGCATTTT